This TCR beta chain appears in the sequencing data of a study of blood T cell repertoires in COVID-19. Across the study: Italy, Spain and the United States were the sources of the convalescent and acute COVID-19 samples.

The CDR3 runs 15 residues. V was trimmed by 2 bases and J by 5 bases, leaving 15 bases between them. The V gene's germline CDR1 is MNHEY and CDR2 SVGEGT. This clone appeared once. The method was immunoSEQ multiplex PCR; TCRdb's version includes in-frame clones alone and lacks a portion of them. The sample lists 240,000 or so clones; roughly 86% were seen once. The rearrangement joins TRBV6-2 or TRBV6-3 to TRBJ2-5, with D maybe TRBD2 (6 bases). Sequences were obtained from peripheral blood. The clonotype was recovered from a woman aged 25 to 39 who had recovered from COVID-19. The CDR3 DNA reads as TGTGCCAGCAGTTACGCTAGCGAGTCTTGGGAGACCCAGTACTTC. Its translation is CASSYASESWETQYF.